In this sample, the clone carrying this T cell receptor beta chain turned up once. The antigen is unknown. Germline V gene sequence: CDR1 SGHDT, CDR2 YYEEEE. V shed 3 bases and J shed 7 bases, with 10 bases lying between them. CDR3 length: 13 amino acids. Sequencing was at deep level. Using immunoSEQ multiplex PCR, the repertoire was profiled, and TCRdb retains in-frame clones only, with some absent. This table holds millions of clones, roughly 92% found once. This specimen belongs to a study of shared clonotypes between healthy human individuals. General study findings and limits: What rarefaction showed was incomplete sorted-subset sequencing despite large depth. Non-shared clonotypes displayed generation probabilities falling below those of clonotypes present in all four donors.

What was sequenced was naive CD4+ T cells sorted from blood. Subset of the sample: CD45RA+ positively selected. The rearrangement joins TRBV5-6 to TRBJ1-4; D unresolved. The TCR sequence derives from a man aged 18 to 29 in good health. The CDR3 nucleotides read TGTGCCAGCAGCTCTTGGTTAAGTGAAAAACTGTTTTTT. This codes for CASSSWLSEKLFF.